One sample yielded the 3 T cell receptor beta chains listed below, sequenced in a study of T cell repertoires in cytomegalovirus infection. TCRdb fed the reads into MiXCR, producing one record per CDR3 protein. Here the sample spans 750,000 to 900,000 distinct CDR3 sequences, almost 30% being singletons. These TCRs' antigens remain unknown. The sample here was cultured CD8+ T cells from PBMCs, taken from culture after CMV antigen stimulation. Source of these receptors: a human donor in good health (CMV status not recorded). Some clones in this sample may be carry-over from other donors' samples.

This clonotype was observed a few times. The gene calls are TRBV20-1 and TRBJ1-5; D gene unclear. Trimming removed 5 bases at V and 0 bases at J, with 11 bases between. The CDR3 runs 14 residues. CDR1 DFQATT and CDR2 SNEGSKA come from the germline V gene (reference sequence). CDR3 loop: CSAAGRHSNQPQHF. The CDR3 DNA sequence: TGCAGTGCTGCCGGACGGCATAGCAATCAGCCCCAGCATTTT.

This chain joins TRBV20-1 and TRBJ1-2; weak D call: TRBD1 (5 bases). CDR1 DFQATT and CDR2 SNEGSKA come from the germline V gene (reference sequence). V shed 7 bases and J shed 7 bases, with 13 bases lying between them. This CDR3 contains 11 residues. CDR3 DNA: TGCAGTGTCCGAGTAGGGGTTGGCTACACCTTC. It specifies CSVRVGVGYTF.

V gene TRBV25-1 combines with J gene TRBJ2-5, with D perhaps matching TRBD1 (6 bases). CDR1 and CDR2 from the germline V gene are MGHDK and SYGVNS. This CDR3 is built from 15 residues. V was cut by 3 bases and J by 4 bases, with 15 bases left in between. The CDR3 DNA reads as TGTGCCAGCAGTGAGTCGGACAGAATGGGAGAGACCCAGTACTTC. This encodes CASSESDRMGETQYF. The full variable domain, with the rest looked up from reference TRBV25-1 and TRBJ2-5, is EADIYQTPRYLVIGTGKKITLECSQTMGHDKMYWYQQDPGMELHLIHYSYGVNSTEKGDLSSESTVSRIRTEHFPLTLESARPSHTSQYLCASSESDRMGETQYFGPGTRLLVL.